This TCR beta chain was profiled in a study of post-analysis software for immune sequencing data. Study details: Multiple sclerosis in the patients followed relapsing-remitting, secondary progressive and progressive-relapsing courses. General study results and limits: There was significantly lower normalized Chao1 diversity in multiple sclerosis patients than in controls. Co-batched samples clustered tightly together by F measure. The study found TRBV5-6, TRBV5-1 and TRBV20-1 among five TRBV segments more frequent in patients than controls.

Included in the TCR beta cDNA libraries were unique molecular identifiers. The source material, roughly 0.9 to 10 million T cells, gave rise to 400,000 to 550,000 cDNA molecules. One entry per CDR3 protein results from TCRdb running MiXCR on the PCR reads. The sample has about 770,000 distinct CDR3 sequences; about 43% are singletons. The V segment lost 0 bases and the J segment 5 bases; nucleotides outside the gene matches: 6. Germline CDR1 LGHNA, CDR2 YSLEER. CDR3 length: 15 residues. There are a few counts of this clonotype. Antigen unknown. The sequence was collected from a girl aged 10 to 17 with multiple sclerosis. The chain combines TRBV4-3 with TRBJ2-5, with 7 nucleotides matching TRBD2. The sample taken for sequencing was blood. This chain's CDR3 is CASSQDLLGGETQYF. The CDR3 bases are TGCGCCAGCAGCCAAGATCTTCTGGGGGGGGAGACCCAGTACTTC.